The entry below gives a single TCR beta chain sequence along with its context. TCRdb re-called the RT-PCR reads with MiXCR, one entry per CDR3 protein. The sample gives a few hundred thousand distinct CDR3 sequences, about a fifth of which show up once; roughly 10% is in the top ten. Trimming cost V 1 base and J 4 bases, with 11 bases left between them. The germline CDR1 and CDR2 sequences are SQVTM and ANQGSEA. This CDR3 region has 14 residues. The data were obtained in a study of response to subunit inactivated influenza vaccine. This chain links TRBV29-1 with TRBJ2-1; weak D call: TRBD2 (6 bases). Source: PBMCs from blood, taken 21 months after vaccination. The source of this sequence is a man aged 45 to 75 who received an inactivated influenza vaccine. This CDR3 is CSVEAASAYNEQFF. The CDR3 DNA reads TGCAGCGTTGAAGCGGCTAGCGCGTACAATGAGCAGTTCTTC.